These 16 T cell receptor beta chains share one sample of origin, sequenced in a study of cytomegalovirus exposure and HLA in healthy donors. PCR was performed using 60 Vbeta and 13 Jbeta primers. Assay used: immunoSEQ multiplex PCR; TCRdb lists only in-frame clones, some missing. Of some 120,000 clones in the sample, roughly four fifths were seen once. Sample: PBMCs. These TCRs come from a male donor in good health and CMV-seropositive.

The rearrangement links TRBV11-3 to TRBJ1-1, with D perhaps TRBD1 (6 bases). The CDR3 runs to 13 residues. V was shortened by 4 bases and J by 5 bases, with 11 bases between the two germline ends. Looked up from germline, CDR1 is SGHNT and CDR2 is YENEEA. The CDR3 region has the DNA TGTGCCAGCAGCTCCGAGGGGGGGACTGAAGCTTTCTTT. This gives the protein CASSSEGGTEAFF.

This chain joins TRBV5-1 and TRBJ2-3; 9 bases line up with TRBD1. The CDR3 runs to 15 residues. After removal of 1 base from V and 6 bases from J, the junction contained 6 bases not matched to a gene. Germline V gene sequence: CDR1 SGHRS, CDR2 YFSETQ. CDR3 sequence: CASSLIGQGLDTQYF. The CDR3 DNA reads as TGCGCCAGCAGCTTGATAGGACAGGGGCTCGATACGCAGTATTTT.

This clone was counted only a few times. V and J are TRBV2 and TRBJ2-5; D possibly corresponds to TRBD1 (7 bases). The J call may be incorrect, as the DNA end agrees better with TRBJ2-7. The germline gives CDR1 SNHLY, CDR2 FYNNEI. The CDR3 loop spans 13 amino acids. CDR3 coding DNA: TGTGCCAGCAGCGCAGGGGGGTCCTACGAGCAGTACTTC. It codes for CASSAGGSYEQYF.

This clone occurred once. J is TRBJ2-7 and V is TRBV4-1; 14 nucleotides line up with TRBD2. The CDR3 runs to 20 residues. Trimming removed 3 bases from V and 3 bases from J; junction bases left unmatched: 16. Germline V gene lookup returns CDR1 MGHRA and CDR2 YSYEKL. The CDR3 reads CASSHGTETSGRAPFYEQYF. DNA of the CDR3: TGCGCCAGCAGCCACGGGACGGAGACTAGCGGGAGGGCGCCGTTCTACGAGCAGTACTTC.

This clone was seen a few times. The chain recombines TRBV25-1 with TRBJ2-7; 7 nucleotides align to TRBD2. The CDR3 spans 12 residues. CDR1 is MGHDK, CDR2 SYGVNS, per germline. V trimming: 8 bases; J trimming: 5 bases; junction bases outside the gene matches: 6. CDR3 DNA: TGTGCCAGCGGGGGGGAGGACCACGAGCAGTACTTC. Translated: CASGGEDHEQYF.

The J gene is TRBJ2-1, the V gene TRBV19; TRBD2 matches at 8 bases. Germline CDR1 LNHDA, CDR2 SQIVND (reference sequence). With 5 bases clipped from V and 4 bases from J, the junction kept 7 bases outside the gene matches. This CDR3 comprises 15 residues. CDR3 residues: CASSSPGGVYNEQFF. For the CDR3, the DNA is TGTGCCAGTAGTTCTCCGGGAGGGGTGTACAATGAGCAGTTCTTC. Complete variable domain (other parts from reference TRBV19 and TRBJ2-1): DGGITQSPKYLFRKEGQNVTLSCEQNLNHDAMYWYRQDPGQGLRLIYYSQIVNDFQKGDIAEGYSVSREKKESFPLTVTSAQKNPTAFYLCASSSPGGVYNEQFFGPGTRLTVL.

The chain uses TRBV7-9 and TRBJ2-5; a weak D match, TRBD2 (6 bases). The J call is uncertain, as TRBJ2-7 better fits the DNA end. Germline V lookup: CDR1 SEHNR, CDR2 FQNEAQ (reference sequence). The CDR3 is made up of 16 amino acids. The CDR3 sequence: CASSLAVGLVSYEQYF. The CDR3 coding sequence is TGTGCCAGCAGCTTAGCTGTGGGACTCGTCTCCTACGAGCAGTACTTC.

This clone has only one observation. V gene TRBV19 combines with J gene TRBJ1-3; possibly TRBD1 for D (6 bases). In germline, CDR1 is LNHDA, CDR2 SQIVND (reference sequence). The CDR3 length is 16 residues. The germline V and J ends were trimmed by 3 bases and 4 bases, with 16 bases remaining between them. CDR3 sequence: CASSMGTRTGGNTIYF. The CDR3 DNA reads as TGTGCCAGTAGTATGGGGACACGGACGGGGGGAAACACCATATATTTT.

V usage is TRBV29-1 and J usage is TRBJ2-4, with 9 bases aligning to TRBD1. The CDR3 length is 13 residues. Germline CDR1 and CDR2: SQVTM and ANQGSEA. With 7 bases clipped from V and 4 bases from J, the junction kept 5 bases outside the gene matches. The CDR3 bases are TGCAGCGCCCCGGGACAGGGAAAAAACATTCAGTACTTC. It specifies CSAPGQGKNIQYF. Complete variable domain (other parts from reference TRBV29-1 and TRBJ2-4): SAVISQKPSRDICQRGTSLTIQCQVDSQVTMMFWYRQQPGQSLTLIATANQGSEATYESGFVIDKFPISRPNLTFSTLTVSNMSPEDSSIYLCSAPGQGKNIQYFGAGTRLSVL.

The CDR3 spells CASAHSYEQYF. CDR3 coding DNA: TGTGCCAGCGCGCACAGCTACGAGCAGTACTTC. The chain links TRBV28 to TRBJ2-7; D is unresolved. Trimming shortened V by 8 bases and J by 3 bases, and 8 bases separated the two germline ends. The CDR3 is made up of 11 amino acids. CDR1 is MDHEN and CDR2 is SYDVKM in the germline V gene.

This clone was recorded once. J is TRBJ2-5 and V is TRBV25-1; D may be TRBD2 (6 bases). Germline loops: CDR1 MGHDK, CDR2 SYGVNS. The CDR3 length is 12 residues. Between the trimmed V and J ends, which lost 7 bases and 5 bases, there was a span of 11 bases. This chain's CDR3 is CASNLRGETQYF. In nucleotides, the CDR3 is TGTGCCAGCAATTTACGGGGGGAGACCCAGTACTTC.

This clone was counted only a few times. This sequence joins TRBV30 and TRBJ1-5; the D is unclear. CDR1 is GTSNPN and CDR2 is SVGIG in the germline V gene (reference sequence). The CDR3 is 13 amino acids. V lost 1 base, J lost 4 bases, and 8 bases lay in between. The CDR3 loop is CAWSASSNQPQHF. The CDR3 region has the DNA TGTGCCTGGAGTGCGAGTTCAAATCAGCCCCAGCATTTT.

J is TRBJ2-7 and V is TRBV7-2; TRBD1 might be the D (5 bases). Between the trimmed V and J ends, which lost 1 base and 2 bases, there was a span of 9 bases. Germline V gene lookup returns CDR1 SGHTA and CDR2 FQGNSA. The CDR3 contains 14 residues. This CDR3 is CASSLDQGPYEQYF. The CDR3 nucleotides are TGTGCCAGCAGCTTAGACCAGGGCCCCTACGAGCAGTACTTC.

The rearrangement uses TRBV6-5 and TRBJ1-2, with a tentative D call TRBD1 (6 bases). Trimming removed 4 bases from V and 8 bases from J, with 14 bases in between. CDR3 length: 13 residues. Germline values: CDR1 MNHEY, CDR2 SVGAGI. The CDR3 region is CASSWQGSSGYTF. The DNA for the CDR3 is TGTGCCAGCAGTTGGCAGGGGTCGAGCGGCTACACCTTC.

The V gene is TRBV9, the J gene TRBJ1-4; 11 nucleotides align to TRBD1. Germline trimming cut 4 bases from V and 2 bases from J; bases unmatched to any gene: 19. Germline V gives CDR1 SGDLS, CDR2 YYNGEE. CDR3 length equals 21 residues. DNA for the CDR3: TGTGCCAGCAGCAGGAGCCTTGGCGTCGGGACAGGGGGATTGACTAATGAAAAACTGTTTTTT. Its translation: CASSRSLGVGTGGLTNEKLFF.

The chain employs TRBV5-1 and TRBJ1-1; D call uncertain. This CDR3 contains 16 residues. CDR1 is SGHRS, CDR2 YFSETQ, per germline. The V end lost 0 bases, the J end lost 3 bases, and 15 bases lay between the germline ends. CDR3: CASSLGLVVVDTEAFF. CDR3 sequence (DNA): TGCGCCAGCAGCTTGGGGTTGGTGGTTGTAGACACTGAAGCTTTCTTT.